The 9 T cell receptor beta chains presented below share a single source sample, sequenced in a study of T cells in Graves' hyperthyroidism and ophthalmopathy. RNA transcripts were the template for amplifying TCR beta CDR3 regions. A first-round RT-PCR of the TCR CDR3 used the HTBI primer set. In TCRdb, the multiplex PCR reads were re-called with MiXCR into one record per CDR3 protein. Found here are about 210,000 distinct CDR3 sequences, under 20% of them singletons; the top ten hold 50%. Sequencing was carried out using blood. Source of these receptors: a man over 45 with Graves' hyperthyroidism.

The V gene is TRBV5-5, the J gene TRBJ2-1; 10 bases are a match to TRBD2. V shed 0 bases and J 4 bases; nucleotides not matched to a gene: 1. The CDR3 contains 15 residues. Germline values: CDR1 SGHKS, CDR2 YYEKEE (reference sequence). CDR3 bases: TGTGCCAGCAGCTTGGAAGCGGGAGGGTACAATGAGCAGTTCTTC. This sequence encodes CASSLEAGGYNEQFF.

The chain is built from TRBV27 and TRBJ1-3, with a possible D match to TRBD1 (5 bases). CDR3 size: 14 residues. In germline, CDR1 is MNHEY, CDR2 SMNVEV (reference sequence). The ends were cut back, 2 bases at V and 7 bases at J, with 12 bases in the middle. The CDR3 nucleotides are TGTGCCAGCAGTTTACGGATGGAGGGGAACACCATATATTTT. It translates to CASSLRMEGNTIYF.

This sequence joins TRBV2 and TRBJ2-7; the D is unclear. Per the germline V gene, CDR1 is SNHLY and CDR2 is FYNNEI. There are 11 residues in the CDR3. V gave up 10 bases and J gave up 4 bases, with 11 bases separating them. This chain's CDR3 is CANSPRYEQYF. As DNA, the CDR3 is TGTGCCAACAGCCCCCGATACGAGCAGTACTTC.

In this sample, this clonotype turned up many times. The chain uses TRBV7-8 and TRBJ2-5; 8 bases agree with TRBD1. This CDR3 is built from 15 residues. Trimming took 5 bases from V and 5 from J; bases not matched to a gene: 10. From germline, CDR1 is SGHVS and CDR2 FQNEAQ. The chain's CDR3 is CASSPPPDREETQYF. The CDR3 bases are TGTGCCAGCAGCCCTCCGCCGGACAGGGAGGAGACCCAGTACTTC. The whole variable domain, filled in from reference TRBV7-8 and TRBJ2-5, reads GAGVSQSPRYKVAKRGQDVALRCDPISGHVSLFWYQQALGQGPEFLTYFQNEAQLDKSGLPSDRFFAERPEGSVSTLKIQRTQQEDSAVYLCASSPPPDREETQYFGPGTRLLVL.

This clonotype has just a few counts. The rearrangement joins TRBV7-9 to TRBJ1-3; D may be TRBD1 (6 bases). Per germline, CDR1 SEHNR and CDR2 FQNEAQ (reference sequence). Trimming removed 1 base at V and 4 bases at J, with 11 bases between. The CDR3 is 15 residues long. CDR3 nucleotides: TGTGCCAGCAGCTTAGACCAGGGGCAAGGAAACACCATATATTTT. It specifies CASSLDQGQGNTIYF.

This clonotype has a count of ten or more. This chain connects TRBV20-1 to TRBJ2-1; 8 bases are shared with TRBD1. V gave up 2 bases and J gave up 7 bases; unmatched junction bases: 10. The CDR3 covers 15 residues. CDR1 and CDR2 (germline): DFQATT, SNEGSKA (reference sequence). CDR3 nucleotides: TGCAGTGCTAGACCTTGGACAGGGCTGAGTAATGAGCAGTTCTTC. Its translation: CSARPWTGLSNEQFF.

The chain couples TRBV20-1 to TRBJ1-6, with D possibly TRBD1 on 5 matching bases. This CDR3 contains 14 residues. The V gene's germline CDR1 is DFQATT and CDR2 SNEGSKA (reference sequence). Trimming stripped 3 bases from V and 10 bases from J, with 16 bases between. CDR3 bases: TGCAGTGCTAGTGATACGGGGGAGGACTCACCCCTCCACTTT. Its translation is CSASDTGEDSPLHF.

The rearrangement uses TRBV20-1 and TRBJ2-2; TRBD2 aligns across 16 bases. Unmatched junction bases numbered 9, after V lost 6 bases and J lost 5 bases. The CDR3 has 17 amino acids. Germline V gives CDR1 DFQATT, CDR2 SNEGSKA (reference sequence). For the CDR3, the DNA is TGCAGTGCGGATTCGGGACTAGCGGGAGGGGCTACCGGGGAGCTGTTTTTT. Translating it yields CSADSGLAGGATGELFF.

This clonotype was seen at least ten times. The chain is built from TRBV7-9 and TRBJ2-7; TRBD1 agrees at 11 bases. Germline V CDR1 and CDR2: SEHNR, FQNEAQ (reference sequence). The CDR3 sequence is 15 residues long. With 1 base clipped from V and 6 bases from J, the junction kept 5 bases outside the gene matches. CDR3 residues: CASSLGRTGGGEQYF. CDR3 DNA sequence: TGTGCCAGCAGCTTAGGGAGGACAGGGGGCGGCGAGCAGTACTTC.